A selection of T cell receptor beta chains follows, all from one sample in a study of control samples from healthy donors and cancer patients. Produced via immunoSEQ multiplex PCR; TCRdb's table is partial and in-frame only. The table records about 150,000 clones, 80% to 95% of them present only once. Material: blood. The receptor source for this set is a woman aged 35 to 49 in good health. Each CDR3 is given with its conserved first and last residue. Each record gives: J gene, clone size, D gene, V gene, CDR3 DNA, CDR3 protein. The D gene is left open where the match is weak. Some rows have no size entry. The others give once, few or many, or a class for an expanded clone.

TRBJ1-6 few NA TRBV2 TGTGCCAGCAGCCTTCAGGCTCAGTCTAATTCACCCCTCCACTTT CASSLQAQSNSPLHF
TRBJ2-3 NA TRBD1 TRBV6-5 TGTGCCAGCAGGCCCGGGACAGGAAACCGGGATACGCAGTATTTT CASRPGTGNRDTQYF
TRBJ1-5 NA NA TRBV28 TGTGCCAGCAGTTTATGGTCAGTTCAGCCCCAGCATTTT CASSLWSVQPQHF
TRBJ2-5 once TRBD2 TRBV2 TGTGCCAGCAGTGAAGTGCTAGCGGGGGACCAAGAGACCCAGTACTTC CASSEVLAGDQETQYF
TRBJ2-1 once NA TRBV12-3/TRBV12-4 TGTGCCAGCAGTTTAATGGGAGATGAGCAGTTCTTC CASSLMGDEQFF
TRBJ2-4 NA NA TRBV5-6 TGTGCCAGCACCTCCCGGGGTACTGGTAACATTCAGTACTTC CASTSRGTGNIQYF
TRBJ1-5 NA NA TRBV2 TGTGCCAGCATGCGGCAGGGAAATCAGCCCCAGCATTTT CASMRQGNQPQHF
TRBJ2-1 NA TRBD1 TRBV3-1/TRBV3-2 TGTGCCAGCAGCCCTACCTGGACAGGGCGTGAGCAGTTCTTC CASSPTWTGREQFF
TRBJ2-3 NA TRBD2 TRBV6-6 TGTGCCAGCAGTTACGACGCGGGGGGTATCACAGATACGCAGTATTTT CASSYDAGGITDTQYF
TRBJ2-2 NA NA TRBV11-1 NA CASSTSTANTGELFF
TRBJ2-1 NA NA TRBV3-1/TRBV3-2 TGTGCCAGCAGCCACCTCCCGGGACGCAATGAGCAGTTCTTC CASSHLPGRNEQFF
TRBJ2-1 NA NA TRBV19 TGTGCCAGTAGTATAGATGGCAGGGTCCGCTACAATGAGCAGTTCTTC CASSIDGRVRYNEQFF
TRBJ1-1 NA NA TRBV5-1 TGCGCCAGCAGCTTGGATCGGCAGAGAAGTGAAGCTTTCTTT CASSLDRQRSEAFF
TRBJ1-1 NA NA TRBV5-6 TGTGCCAGCAGCCCCGTAACCGTTTCTGAAGCTTTCTTT CASSPVTVSEAFF
TRBJ2-1 NA TRBD2 TRBV27 TGTGCCAGCAGTTCCGTCGGGGGTGCCAGCGGGGGGCCCTCCTACAATGAGCAGTTCTTC CASSSVGGASGGPSYNEQFF
TRBJ1-2 NA NA TRBV28 TGTGCCAGCAGTTCCTCGGCGGAACCTTACTATGGCTACACCTTC CASSSSAEPYYGYTF
TRBJ2-3 NA TRBD1 TRBV5-1 TGCGCCAGCAGCTTGGCCCCCGCCTTGGGACAGGGGTCAGATACGCAGTATTTT CASSLAPALGQGSDTQYF
TRBJ2-2 NA NA TRBV15 TGTGCCACCAGCAGAGATCTTCTCCCCTCATCAGGCGCCGGGGAGCTGTTTTTT CATSRDLLPSSGAGELFF
TRBJ2-3 NA NA TRBV9 TGTGCCAGCAGCGTAGCAAGCGGCACAGATACGCAGTATTTT CASSVASGTDTQYF
TRBJ2-1 NA NA TRBV7-2 TGTGCCAGCAGCTCCCAGACTAGAGGCAATGAGCAGTTCTTC CASSSQTRGNEQFF
TRBJ1-2 NA NA TRBV20-1 TGCAGTGCCTCGATGGGCTACACCTTC CSASMGYTF
TRBJ1-1 NA NA TRBV12-3/TRBV12-4 TGTGCCAGCAGTCAGATCACTGAAGCTTTCTTT CASSQITEAFF
TRBJ2-4 NA TRBD2 TRBV10-2 TGCGCCAGCAGTCCTCTTCCCAGCGGGGAGTCCCAAAACATTCAGTACTTC CASSPLPSGESQNIQYF
TRBJ1-3 NA NA TRBV7-9 TGTGCCAGCAGCCGTGGAGAAACCTCTGGAAACACCATATATTTT CASSRGETSGNTIYF
TRBJ2-4 few NA TRBV2 TGTGCCAGCAGTGCGGGCGGGGCGGCCAAAAACATTCAGTACTTC CASSAGGAAKNIQYF
TRBJ1-5 NA NA TRBV18 TGTGCCAGCTCACCGGGACCGGGCCTGGGCAATCAGCCCCAGCATTTT CASSPGPGLGNQPQHF
TRBJ2-2 NA TRBD2 TRBV10-3 TGTGCCATCAGTGGTACTAGCGGGGGGGCCTCAGGGGAGCTGTTTTTT CAISGTSGGASGELFF
TRBJ1-4 NA NA TRBV5-1 TGCGCCAGCAGCTTTGGGCAGGGCCTAAATTCCAATGAAAAACTGTTTTTT CASSFGQGLNSNEKLFF
TRBJ2-7 once TRBD2 TRBV5-8 TGTGCCAGCAGCTTGGCTGCCGGGGGGGCCTACGAGCAGTACTTC CASSLAAGGAYEQYF
TRBJ2-7 NA TRBD1 TRBV5-1 TGCGCCAGCAGCTTGGGGTTGACAGGGTCGTCCACCTACGAGCAGTACTTC CASSLGLTGSSTYEQYF
TRBJ1-1 NA NA TRBV7-3 TGTGCCAGCAGCTTAACAGAGAACACTGAAGCTTTCTTT CASSLTENTEAFF
TRBJ2-7 NA NA TRBV5-6 TGTGCCAGCAGCTTGAAGGGATTCGAGCAGTACTTC CASSLKGFEQYF
TRBJ1-2 NA NA TRBV10-2 TGCGCCAGCAGCGTCCCATTGTCCGGCGGCGTAGGCTACACCTTC CASSVPLSGGVGYTF
TRBJ1-2 NA TRBD1 TRBV3-1/TRBV3-2 TGTGCCAGCAGCCAAGACTACAGGGGATATGGCTACACCTTC CASSQDYRGYGYTF
TRBJ2-1 NA TRBD1 TRBV3-1/TRBV3-2 TGTGCCAGCAGCCAAGTGGGGACAGTCTACAATGAGCAGTTCTTC CASSQVGTVYNEQFF
TRBJ1-5 NA NA TRBV5-6 TGTGCCAGCAGCTCGACATCGGGCAATCAGCCCCAGCATTTT CASSSTSGNQPQHF
TRBJ1-1 NA NA TRBV11-2 TGTGCCAGCAGCTACCGACAGAACACTGAAGCTTTCTTT CASSYRQNTEAFF
TRBJ1-1 NA NA TRBV3-1/TRBV3-2 TGTGCCAGCAGCCGGTCAGAGTCTGAAGCTTTCTTT CASSRSESEAFF
TRBJ2-6 once NA TRBV10-3 TGTGCCACCAACTCTGGGGCCAACGTCCTGACTTTC CATNSGANVLTF
TRBJ1-2 NA NA TRBV18 TGTGCCAGCTCACCACGTGGGCAGGCCAGCAACGGTAACTATGGCTACACCTTC CASSPRGQASNGNYGYTF
TRBJ1-3 once NA TRBV3-1/TRBV3-2 TGTGCCAGCAGCCTTAACGTGGGAAACACCATATATTTT CASSLNVGNTIYF
TRBJ1-5 NA TRBD1 TRBV28 TGTGCCAGCAGTTTATGGGGACAGGAGGGGGGCCAGCATTTT CASSLWGQEGGQHF
TRBJ1-1 NA NA TRBV2 TGTGCCAGCGACCAACGGGCAGCTAACACTGAAGCTTTCTTT CASDQRAANTEAFF
TRBJ1-2 NA TRBD1 TRBV5-5 TGTGCCAGCAGCCATCTGACAGGGGGGGACTATGGCTACACCTTC CASSHLTGGDYGYTF
TRBJ2-5 NA TRBD2 TRBV14 TGTGCCAGCAGCCAAGCGGGGGGTCGGGAGACCCAGTACTTC CASSQAGGRETQYF
TRBJ2-1 NA TRBD2 TRBV5-1 TGCGCCAGCACGGACGGGGGGGCGGAGGAGCAGTTCTTC CASTDGGAEEQFF
TRBJ1-2 NA TRBD1 TRBV3-1/TRBV3-2 TGTGCCAGCAGCCAAAAGACAGGGGGGGGCTATGGCTACACCTTC CASSQKTGGGYGYTF
TRBJ1-1 NA NA TRBV18 TGTGCCAGCTCAACCGGGACACCAAACACTGAAGCTTTCTTT CASSTGTPNTEAFF
TRBJ1-6 NA TRBD1 TRBV6-1 TGTGCCAGCAGTGAAGCCGGGACAGCACGGACACCCCTCCACTTT CASSEAGTARTPLHF
TRBJ2-1 NA NA TRBV21-1 TGTGCCAGCAGCCGGGGGGCGGATTCCTACAATGAGCAGTTCTTC CASSRGADSYNEQFF
TRBJ1-4 NA NA TRBV7-9 TGTGCCAGCAGCTTAGCGTGGGGGGATAATGAAAAACTGTTTTTT CASSLAWGDNEKLFF
TRBJ1-6 NA TRBD1 TRBV9 TGTGCCAGCACCCAGGGGGATAATTCACCCCTCCACTTT CASTQGDNSPLHF
TRBJ1-5 NA NA TRBV6-5 TGTGCCAGCTGGCCCGGGACTAGCAATCAGCCCCAGCATTTT CASWPGTSNQPQHF
TRBJ2-5 NA TRBD2 TRBV5-1 TGCGCCAGCACCCGCGGGGGGGGGCGTCAAGAGACCCAGTACTTC CASTRGGGRQETQYF
TRBJ1-1 once NA TRBV6-6 TGTGCCAGCAGTCTATCGGGCGGCACTGAAGCTTTCTTT CASSLSGGTEAFF
TRBJ1-6 once TRBD1 TRBV5-1 TGCGCCAGCAGCGATGGGACAGGGAGGAATTCACCCCTCCACTTT CASSDGTGRNSPLHF
TRBJ1-1 NA NA TRBV15 TGTGCCACCAGCAGAGATATGATGGGGCTGGACACTGAAGCTTTCTTT CATSRDMMGLDTEAFF
TRBJ2-4 NA NA TRBV5-4 TGTGCCAGCAGCGCAAAAACAGGGGCCAAAAACATTCAGTACTTC CASSAKTGAKNIQYF
TRBJ1-4 NA TRBD1 TRBV19 TGTGCCAGTAGGCACAGGGGTGCAACTAATGAAAAACTGTTTTTT CASRHRGATNEKLFF